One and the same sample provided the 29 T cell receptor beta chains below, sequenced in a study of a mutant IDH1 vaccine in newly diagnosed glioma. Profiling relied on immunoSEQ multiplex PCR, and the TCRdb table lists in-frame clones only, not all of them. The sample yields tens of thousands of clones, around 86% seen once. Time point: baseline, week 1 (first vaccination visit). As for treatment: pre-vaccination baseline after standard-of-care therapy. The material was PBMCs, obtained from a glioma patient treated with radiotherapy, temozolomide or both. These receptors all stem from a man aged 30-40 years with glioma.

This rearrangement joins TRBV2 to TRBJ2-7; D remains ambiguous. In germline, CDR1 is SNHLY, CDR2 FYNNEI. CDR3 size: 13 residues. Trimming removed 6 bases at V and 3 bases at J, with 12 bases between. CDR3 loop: CASRPRAFYEQYF. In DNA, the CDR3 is TGTGCCAGCAGGCCTCGGGCCTTCTACGAGCAGTACTTC.

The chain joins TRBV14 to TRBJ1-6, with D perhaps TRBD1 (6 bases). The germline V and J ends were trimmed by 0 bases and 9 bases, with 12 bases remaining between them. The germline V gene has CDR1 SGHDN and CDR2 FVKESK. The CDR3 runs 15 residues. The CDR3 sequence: CASSQDPGAGSPLHF. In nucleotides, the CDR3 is TGTGCCAGCAGCCAAGATCCGGGGGCTGGTTCACCCCTCCACTTT.

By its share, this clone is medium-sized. CDR3 coding DNA: TGTGCCAGCAGCGCAGAGACGGGGGTTAAAGCTTTCTTT. This gives the protein CASSAETGVKAFF. The J gene is TRBJ1-1, the V gene TRBV7-6; maybe TRBD1 (5 bases). V lost 5 bases and J lost 9, with 16 bases in between. Germline CDR1 reads SGHVS; CDR2 reads FNYEAQ. This CDR3 contains 13 residues.

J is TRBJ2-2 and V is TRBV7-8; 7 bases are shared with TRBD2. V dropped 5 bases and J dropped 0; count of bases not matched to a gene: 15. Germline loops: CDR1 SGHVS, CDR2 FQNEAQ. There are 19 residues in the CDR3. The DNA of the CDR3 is TGTGCCAGCAGCCGATACGTGGCTAGCGGTCCCGCGAACACCGGGGAGCTGTTTTTT. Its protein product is CASSRYVASGPANTGELFF.

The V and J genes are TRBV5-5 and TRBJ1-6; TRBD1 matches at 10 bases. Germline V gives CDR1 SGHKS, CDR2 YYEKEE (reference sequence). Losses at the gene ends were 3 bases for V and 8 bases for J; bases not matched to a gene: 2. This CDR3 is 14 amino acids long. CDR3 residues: CASSSDRGDSPLHF. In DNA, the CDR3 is TGTGCCAGCAGCTCGGACAGGGGGGATTCACCCCTCCACTTT.

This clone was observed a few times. CDR3 coding DNA: TGTGCCAGCAGTCGACTCCCTCCCCAGCATTTT. Encoded protein: CASSRLPPQHF. The chain couples TRBV28 to TRBJ1-5; D not resolved. The V gene's germline CDR1 is MDHEN and CDR2 SYDVKM. CDR3 length: 11 residues. With 5 bases removed from V and 10 bases from J, the gap between germline ends came to 9 bases.

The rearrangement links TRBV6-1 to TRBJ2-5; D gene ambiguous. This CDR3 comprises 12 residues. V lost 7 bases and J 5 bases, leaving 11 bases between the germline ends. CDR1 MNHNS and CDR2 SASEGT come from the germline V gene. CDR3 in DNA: TGTGCCAGCACTGGTTGGGTCGAGACCCAGTACTTC. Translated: CASTGWVETQYF.

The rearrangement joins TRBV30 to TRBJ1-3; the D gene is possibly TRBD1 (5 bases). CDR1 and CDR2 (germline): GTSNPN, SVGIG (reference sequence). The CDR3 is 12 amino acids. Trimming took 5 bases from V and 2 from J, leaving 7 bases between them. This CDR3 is CAWWGTGNTIYF. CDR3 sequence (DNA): TGTGCCTGGTGGGGGACTGGAAACACCATATATTTT.

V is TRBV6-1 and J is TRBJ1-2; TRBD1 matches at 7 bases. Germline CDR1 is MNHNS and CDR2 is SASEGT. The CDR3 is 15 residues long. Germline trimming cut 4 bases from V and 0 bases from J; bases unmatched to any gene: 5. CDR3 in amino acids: CASSAWTGANYGYTF. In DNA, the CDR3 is TGTGCCAGCAGTGCCTGGACAGGAGCTAACTATGGCTACACCTTC.

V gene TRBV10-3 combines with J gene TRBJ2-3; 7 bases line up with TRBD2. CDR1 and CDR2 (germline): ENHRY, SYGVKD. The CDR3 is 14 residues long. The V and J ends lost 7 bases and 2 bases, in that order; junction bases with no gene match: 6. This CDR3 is CAINQAGSTDTQYF. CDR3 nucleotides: TGTGCCATCAACCAAGCGGGGTCCACAGATACGCAGTATTTT.

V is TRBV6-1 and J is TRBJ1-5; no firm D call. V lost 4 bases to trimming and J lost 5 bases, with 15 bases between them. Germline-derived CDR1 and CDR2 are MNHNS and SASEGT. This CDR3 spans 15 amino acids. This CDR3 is CASSAVISRDQPQHF. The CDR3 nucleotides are TGTGCCAGCAGTGCTGTAATATCGAGGGATCAGCCCCAGCATTTT.

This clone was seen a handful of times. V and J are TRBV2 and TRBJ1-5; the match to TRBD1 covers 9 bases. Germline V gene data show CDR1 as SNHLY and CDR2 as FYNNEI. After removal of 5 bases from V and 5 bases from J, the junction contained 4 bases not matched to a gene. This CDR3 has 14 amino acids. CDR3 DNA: TGTGCCAGCAGTCCGGGACAGGGCGATCAGCCCCAGCATTTT. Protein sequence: CASSPGQGDQPQHF.

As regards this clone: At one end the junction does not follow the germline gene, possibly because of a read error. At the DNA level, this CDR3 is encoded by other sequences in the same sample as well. CDR3 in DNA: TGTGCCAGCAGCGTTACCTCGGGACATTTGAACACTGAAGCTTTCTTC. Translation gives CASSVTSGHLNTEAFF. The J gene is TRBJ1-1, the V gene TRBV7-6, with a possible D match to TRBD1 (6 bases). The CDR3 totals 16 residues. CDR1 and CDR2 (germline): SGHVS, FNYEAQ.

Here the CDR3 reads CASSPQGRSKLFF. In DNA form, the CDR3 reads TGTGCCAGCAGCCCCCAGGGCCGTTCGAAACTGTTTTTT. The rearrangement links TRBV5-6 to TRBJ1-4; perhaps TRBD1 as D (5 bases). CDR1 is SGHDT, CDR2 YYEEEE, per germline. CDR3 length equals 13 residues. V lost 4 bases, J lost 11 bases, and 15 bases lay in between.

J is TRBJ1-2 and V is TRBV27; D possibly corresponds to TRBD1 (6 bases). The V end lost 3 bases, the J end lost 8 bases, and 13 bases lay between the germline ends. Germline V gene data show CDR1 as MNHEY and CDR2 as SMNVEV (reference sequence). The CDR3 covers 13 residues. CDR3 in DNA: TGTGCCAGCAGTTTCCGTTCAGGGGCCGGCTACACCTTC. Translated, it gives CASSFRSGAGYTF.

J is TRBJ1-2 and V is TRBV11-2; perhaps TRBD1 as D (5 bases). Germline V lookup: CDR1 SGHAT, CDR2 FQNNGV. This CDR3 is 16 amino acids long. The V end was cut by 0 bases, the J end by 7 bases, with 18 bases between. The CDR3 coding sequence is TGTGCCAGCAGCTTAGATCGGGTCAGGGAGTTGGGTGGCTACACCTTC. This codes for CASSLDRVRELGGYTF.

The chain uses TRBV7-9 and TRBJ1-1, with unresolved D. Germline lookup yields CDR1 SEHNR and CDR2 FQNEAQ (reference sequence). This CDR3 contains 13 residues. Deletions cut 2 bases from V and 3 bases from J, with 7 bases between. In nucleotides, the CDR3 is TGTGCCAGCAGCTTACAGCACTACACTGAAGCTTTCTTT. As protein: CASSLQHYTEAFF.

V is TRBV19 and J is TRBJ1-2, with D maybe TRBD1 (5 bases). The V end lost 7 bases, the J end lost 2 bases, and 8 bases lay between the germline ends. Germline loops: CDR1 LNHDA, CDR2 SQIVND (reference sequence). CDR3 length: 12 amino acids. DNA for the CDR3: TGTGCCAGTACGGGACTCAACTATGGCTACACCTTC. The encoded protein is CASTGLNYGYTF.

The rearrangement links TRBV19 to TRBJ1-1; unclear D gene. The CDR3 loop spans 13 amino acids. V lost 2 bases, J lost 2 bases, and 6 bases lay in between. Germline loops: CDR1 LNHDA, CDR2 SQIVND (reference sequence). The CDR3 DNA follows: TGTGCCAGTAGTATAAGGATTAACACTGAAGCTTTCTTT. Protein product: CASSIRINTEAFF.

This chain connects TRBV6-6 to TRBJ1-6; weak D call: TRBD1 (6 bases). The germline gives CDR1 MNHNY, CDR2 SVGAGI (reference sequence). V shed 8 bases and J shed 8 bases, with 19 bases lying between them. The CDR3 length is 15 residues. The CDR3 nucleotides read TGTGCCAGCCGACAGCCGGGGGGCTGGTATTCACCCCTCCACTTT. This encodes CASRQPGGWYSPLHF.

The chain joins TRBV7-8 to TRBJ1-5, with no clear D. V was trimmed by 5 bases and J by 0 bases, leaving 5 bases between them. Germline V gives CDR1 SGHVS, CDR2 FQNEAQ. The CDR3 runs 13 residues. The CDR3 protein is CASSRDSNQPQHF. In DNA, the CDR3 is TGTGCCAGCAGCCGAGATAGCAATCAGCCCCAGCATTTT.

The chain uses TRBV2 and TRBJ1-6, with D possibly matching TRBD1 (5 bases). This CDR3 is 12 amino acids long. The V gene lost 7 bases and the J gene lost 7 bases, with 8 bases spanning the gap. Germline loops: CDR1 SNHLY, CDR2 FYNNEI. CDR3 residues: CASTGLNSPLHF. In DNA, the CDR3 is TGTGCCAGCACGGGGCTAAATTCACCCCTCCACTTT.

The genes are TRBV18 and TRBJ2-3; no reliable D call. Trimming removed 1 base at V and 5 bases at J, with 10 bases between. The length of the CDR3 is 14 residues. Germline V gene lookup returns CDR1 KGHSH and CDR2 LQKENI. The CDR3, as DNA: TGTGCCAGCTCACCACTGACTTTGGGAGATACGCAGTATTTT. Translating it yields CASSPLTLGDTQYF.

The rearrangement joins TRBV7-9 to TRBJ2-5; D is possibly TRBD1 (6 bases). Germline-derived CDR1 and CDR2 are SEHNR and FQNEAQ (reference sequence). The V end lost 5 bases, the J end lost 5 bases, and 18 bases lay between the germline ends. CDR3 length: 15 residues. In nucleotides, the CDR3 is TGTGCCAGCAGCCATGGGGCAGGGGTTGGCGAGACCCAGTACTTC. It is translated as CASSHGAGVGETQYF.

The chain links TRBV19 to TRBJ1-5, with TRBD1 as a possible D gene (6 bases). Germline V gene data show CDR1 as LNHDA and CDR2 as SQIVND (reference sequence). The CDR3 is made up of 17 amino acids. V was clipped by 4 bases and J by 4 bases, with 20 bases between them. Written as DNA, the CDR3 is TGTGCCAGTAGTACGGGACCGCTAAGAGGGGGGAATCAGCCCCAGCATTTT. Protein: CASSTGPLRGGNQPQHF.

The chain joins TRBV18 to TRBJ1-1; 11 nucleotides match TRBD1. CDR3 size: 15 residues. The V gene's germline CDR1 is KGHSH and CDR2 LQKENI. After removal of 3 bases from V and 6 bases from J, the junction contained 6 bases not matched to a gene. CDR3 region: CASSPDRGLGAEAFF. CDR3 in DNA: TGTGCCAGCTCACCGGACAGGGGGCTAGGAGCTGAAGCTTTCTTT.

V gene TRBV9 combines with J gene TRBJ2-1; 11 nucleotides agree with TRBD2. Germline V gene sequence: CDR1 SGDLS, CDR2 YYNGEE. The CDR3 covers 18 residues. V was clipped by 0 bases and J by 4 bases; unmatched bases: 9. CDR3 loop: CASSVAYGTSGKYNEQFF. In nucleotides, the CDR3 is TGTGCCAGCAGCGTAGCCTACGGGACTAGCGGAAAGTACAATGAGCAGTTCTTC.

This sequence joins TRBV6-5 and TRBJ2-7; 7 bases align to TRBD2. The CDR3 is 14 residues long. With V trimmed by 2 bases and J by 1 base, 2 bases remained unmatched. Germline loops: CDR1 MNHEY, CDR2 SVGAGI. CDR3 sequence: CASSYGRGSYEQYF. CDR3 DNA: TGTGCCAGCAGTTACGGGCGGGGGTCCTACGAGCAGTACTTC.

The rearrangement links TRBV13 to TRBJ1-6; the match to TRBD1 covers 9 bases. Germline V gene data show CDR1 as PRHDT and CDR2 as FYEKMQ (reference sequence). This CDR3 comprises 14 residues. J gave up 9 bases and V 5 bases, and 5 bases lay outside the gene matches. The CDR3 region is CASSLRDRVSPLHF. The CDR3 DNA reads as TGTGCCAGCAGCCTCCGGGACAGGGTTTCACCCCTCCACTTT.